Following are 21 T cell receptor beta chains from one sample sequenced in a study of OX40 agonist ivuxolimab in advanced cancers. Profiling relied on immunoSEQ multiplex PCR, and the TCRdb table lists in-frame clones only, not all of them. This table has roughly 80,000 clones, around 93% appearing once. The sequencing here drew on CD4+ or CD8+ T cells sorted from blood, taken in a trial of the OX40 agonist ivuxolimab. These receptors came from an adult with an advanced solid tumor such as melanoma, head and neck, liver or kidney cancer.

The chain is built from TRBV7-3 and TRBJ1-5, with D unclear. CDR1 is SGHTA, CDR2 FQGTGA, per germline. The CDR3 runs 13 residues. The V gene lost 5 bases and the J gene lost 5 bases, with 10 bases spanning the gap. The DNA of the CDR3 is TGTGCCAGCAGCCCTGGCGGCGATCAGCCCCAGCATTTT. Amino acid sequence: CASSPGGDQPQHF.

The chain employs TRBV10-2 and TRBJ2-1, with 8 bases that match TRBD2. J gave up 9 bases and V 6 bases, and 19 bases lay outside the gene matches. Germline V CDR1 and CDR2: WSHSY, SAAADI. The CDR3 length is 17 residues. DNA for the CDR3: TGCGCCAGCAGGGACTTAAAGCGGGAGCTCCCCTATGGTGAGCAGTTCTTC. Its translation: CASRDLKRELPYGEQFF.

This chain links TRBV18 with TRBJ2-7; TRBD1 might be the D (5 bases). The CDR3 length is 14 residues. Between the trimmed V and J ends, which lost 0 bases and 6 bases, there was a span of 12 bases. Germline V CDR1 and CDR2: KGHSH, LQKENI. The CDR3 is CASSPPGRNVEQYF. DNA of the CDR3: TGTGCCAGCTCACCACCGGGGCGTAATGTCGAGCAGTACTTC.

The chain combines TRBV7-6 with TRBJ1-2; no clear D. V was cut by 5 bases and J by 0 bases, with 4 bases left in between. The CDR3 loop spans 12 amino acids. CDR1 and CDR2 (germline): SGHVS, FNYEAQ. The DNA of the CDR3 is TGTGCCAGCAGCCCCACTAACTATGGCTACACCTTC. Translation gives CASSPTNYGYTF.

This chain joins TRBV5-1 and TRBJ2-5; D is ambiguous. Germline loops: CDR1 SGHRS, CDR2 YFSETQ. The CDR3 runs 19 residues. V lost 4 bases and J lost 5, with 30 bases in between. The CDR3 nucleotides read TGCGCCAGCAGCCCGAACCCTTACGCCGACGGAAATGGATGGGAGACCCAGTACTTC. This sequence encodes CASSPNPYADGNGWETQYF.

V usage is TRBV7-9 and J usage is TRBJ2-7; D is unclear. The CDR3 has 13 residues. Trimming removed 1 base at V and 3 bases at J, with 7 bases between. From germline, CDR1 is SEHNR and CDR2 FQNEAQ (reference sequence). The CDR3 loop is CASSLVGDYEQYF. CDR3 sequence (DNA): TGTGCCAGCAGCTTAGTTGGGGACTACGAGCAGTACTTC.

The CDR3 protein is CASATTSGTDTQYF. In nucleotides, the CDR3 is TGTGCCAGCGCTACGACTAGCGGAACAGATACGCAGTATTTT. The V and J genes are TRBV27 and TRBJ2-3, with 9 bases identical to TRBD2. CDR1 is MNHEY, CDR2 SMNVEV, per germline (reference sequence). The CDR3 is 14 residues long. With 8 bases clipped from V and 3 bases from J, the junction kept 6 bases outside the gene matches.

The chain is built from TRBV10-1 and TRBJ1-1; no firm D call. Germline loops: CDR1 WNHNN, CDR2 SYGVQD (reference sequence). The CDR3 is 13 amino acids. Trimming pared 4 bases from V and 4 bases from J, leaving 10 bases between. The CDR3 sequence: CASSARAATEAFF. CDR3 in DNA: TGCGCCAGCAGTGCTAGGGCGGCCACTGAAGCTTTCTTT.

V and J are TRBV29-1 and TRBJ2-7, with D perhaps matching TRBD1 (6 bases). The V gene lost 4 bases and the J gene lost 2 bases, with 9 bases spanning the gap. The CDR3 consists of 12 residues. CDR1 SQVTM and CDR2 ANQGSEA come from the germline V gene. In nucleotides, the CDR3 is TGCAGCGTTGTGGCAGGGGCCTACGAGCAGTACTTC. This codes for CSVVAGAYEQYF.

The genes are TRBV9 and TRBJ2-7; 9 bases map to TRBD1. This CDR3 is 15 amino acids long. CDR1 and CDR2 from the germline V gene are SGDLS and YYNGEE. V dropped 2 bases and J dropped 1; count of bases not matched to a gene: 4. CDR3 region: CASSVGTGISYEQYF. As DNA, the CDR3 is TGTGCCAGCAGCGTTGGGACAGGGATTTCCTACGAGCAGTACTTC.

The chain uses TRBV5-6 and TRBJ1-1; no reliable D call. CDR1 is SGHDT and CDR2 is YYEEEE in the germline V gene. Trimming cost V 4 bases and J 4 bases, with 11 bases left between them. The CDR3 spans 13 residues. In DNA form, the CDR3 reads TGTGCCAGCAGCCCCGGGGTCGGCACTGAAGCTTTCTTT. Protein product: CASSPGVGTEAFF.

The genes are TRBV7-2 and TRBJ1-4, with D tentatively TRBD1 (6 bases). V was shortened by 1 base and J by 3 bases, with 12 bases between the two germline ends. This CDR3 has 16 residues. CDR1 and CDR2 (germline): SGHTA, FQGNSA. CDR3 sequence: CASSLGQGQSNEKLFF. The CDR3 bases are TGTGCCAGCAGCTTAGGCCAGGGACAATCTAATGAAAAACTGTTTTTT.

The V and J genes are TRBV29-1 and TRBJ1-1; a possible D gene is TRBD1 (5 bases). V lost 6 bases, J lost 4 bases, and 15 bases lay in between. The CDR3 contains 13 residues. CDR1 and CDR2 from the germline V gene are SQVTM and ANQGSEA. CDR3: CSVYLTVSTEAFF. The CDR3 region has the DNA TGCAGCGTCTATCTGACAGTTTCCACTGAAGCTTTCTTT. Filled out from reference TRBV29-1 and TRBJ1-1, the complete variable domain reads SAVISQKPSRDICQRGTSLTIQCQVDSQVTMMFWYRQQPGQSLTLIATANQGSEATYESGFVIDKFPISRPNLTFSTLTVSNMSPEDSSIYLCSVYLTVSTEAFFGQGTRLTVV.

The chain employs TRBV7-9 and TRBJ1-3; D call uncertain. V dropped 5 bases and J dropped 4 bases, with 12 bases sitting between them. This CDR3 is built from 14 residues. Germline values: CDR1 SEHNR, CDR2 FQNEAQ (reference sequence). CDR3: CASSLVSLGNTIYF. For the CDR3, the DNA is TGTGCCAGCAGCCTCGTGTCATTGGGAAACACCATATATTTT.

The V gene is TRBV4-1, the J gene TRBJ2-1; 9 bases align to TRBD2. The CDR3 sequence is 16 residues long. CDR1 is MGHRA, CDR2 YSYEKL, per germline. Germline trimming cut 0 bases from V and 8 bases from J; bases unmatched to any gene: 8. The CDR3 here is CASSQDGAGGRDEQFF. Here the CDR3 DNA reads TGCGCCAGCAGCCAAGATGGAGCGGGGGGTAGGGATGAGCAGTTCTTC.

The chain has TRBV11-2 and TRBJ1-1; TRBD1 aligns across 8 bases. The CDR3 is 14 residues long. V trimming: 5 bases; J trimming: 6 bases; junction bases outside the gene matches: 8. CDR1 and CDR2 from the germline V gene are SGHAT and FQNNGV. The CDR3 sequence: CASSEPGQDAEAFF. The CDR3 DNA reads TGTGCCAGCAGCGAACCGGGACAGGACGCTGAAGCTTTCTTT.

The chain joins TRBV10-3 to TRBJ2-5; 9 nucleotides line up with TRBD1. CDR3 length equals 16 residues. With 2 bases clipped from V and 5 bases from J, the junction kept 9 bases outside the gene matches. Germline CDR1 and CDR2: ENHRY and SYGVKD. CDR3 region: CAISEPGQGSRETQYF. CDR3 in DNA: TGTGCCATCAGTGAGCCGGGACAGGGATCAAGGGAGACCCAGTACTTC.

The J gene is TRBJ1-1, the V gene TRBV9; D gene ambiguous. This CDR3 is 15 amino acids long. V gave up 0 bases and J gave up 0 bases, with 9 bases separating them. Germline-derived CDR1 and CDR2 are SGDLS and YYNGEE. The CDR3 is CASSVGEHLNTEAFF. Here the CDR3 DNA reads TGTGCCAGCAGCGTAGGGGAACACTTGAACACTGAAGCTTTCTTT.

This chain uses TRBV4-1 with TRBJ1-1, with D possibly TRBD1 on 5 matching bases. The CDR3 spans 16 residues. Germline V lookup: CDR1 MGHRA, CDR2 YSYEKL. V was cut by 0 bases and J by 0 bases, with 11 bases left in between. The CDR3, as DNA: TGCGCCAGCAGCCAAGATGCGGGGGGACTGAACACTGAAGCTTTCTTT. Its translation is CASSQDAGGLNTEAFF.

In its sample, this clone was seen a few times. The genes are TRBV11-2 and TRBJ2-7, with TRBD1 identical over 8 bases. CDR3 size: 11 residues. Germline assignment: CDR1 SGHAT and CDR2 FQNNGV. Trimming cost V 3 bases and J 12 bases; bases outside gene matches: 4. CDR3 loop: CASSLTGVPYF. CDR3 coding DNA: TGTGCCAGCAGCTTGACAGGGGTCCCGTACTTC.

This chain connects TRBV14 to TRBJ1-2; unclear D gene. The CDR3 has 13 amino acids. Germline CDR1 SGHDN, CDR2 FVKESK. Trimming cost V 4 bases and J 8 bases, with 14 bases left between them. The CDR3 sequence: CASSREPLRGYTF. CDR3 DNA sequence: TGTGCCAGCAGCCGGGAGCCCCTACGGGGCTACACCTTC. Complete variable domain (other parts from reference TRBV14 and TRBJ1-2): EAGVTQFPSHSVIEKGQTVTLRCDPISGHDNLYWYRRVMGKEIKFLLHFVKESKQDESGMPNNRFLAERTGGTYSTLKVQPAELEDSGVYFCASSREPLRGYTFGSGTRLTVV.